These 6 T cell receptor beta chains originate from one sample sequenced in a study of T cells after posttransplantation cyclophosphamide. Clones were read by immunoSEQ multiplex PCR, and TCRdb kept only the in-frame ones, dropping some. The sample yields 30,000 or so clones, roughly 90% seen once. Sequencing input: PBMCs. These receptors were collected from a woman aged 40 to 55 with a blood cancer, CMV-positive, and with a related stem cell donor.

CDR3 sequence reads: CASSLPGGLQNIQYF. As DNA, the CDR3 is TGTGCCAGCAGTTTACCCGGCGGGTTACAAAACATTCAGTACTTC. The gene calls are TRBV28 and TRBJ2-4, with D possibly being TRBD2 (5 bases). V was clipped by 2 bases and J by 5 bases, with 13 bases between them. CDR1 is MDHEN, CDR2 SYDVKM, per germline. The CDR3 spans 15 residues.

The genes are TRBV5-6 and TRBJ1-2; 8 bases fit TRBD1. The junction had 5 bases not matched to a gene; V was cut back by 7 bases and J by 3 bases. The CDR3 loop spans 13 amino acids. Germline CDR1 SGHDT, CDR2 YYEEEE. The DNA of the CDR3 is TGTGCCAGCGCACCGGGACAGGACTATGGCTACACCTTC. It translates to CASAPGQDYGYTF.

This clone was seen just once. The chain uses TRBV7-2 and TRBJ2-7, with TRBD1 matching over 7 bases. This CDR3 has 14 amino acids. J was trimmed by 2 bases and V by 4 bases; bases with no gene match: 5. CDR1 SGHTA and CDR2 FQGNSA come from the germline V gene. For the CDR3, the DNA is TGTGCCAGCAGCTCCTCGGGACAGCCCTACGAGCAGTACTTC. As protein: CASSSSGQPYEQYF.

The J gene is TRBJ2-1, the V gene TRBV5-4; tentatively, D is TRBD2 (5 bases). Trimming took off 4 bases at V and 9 bases at J, with 17 bases between the two ends. The CDR3 totals 14 residues. Germline values: CDR1 SGHNT, CDR2 YYREEE (reference sequence). CDR3 in amino acids: CASSLGLAVLEQFF. The CDR3 region has the DNA TGTGCCAGCAGCCTTGGACTGGCTGTCCTTGAGCAGTTCTTC. Supplemented by reference TRBV5-4 and TRBJ2-1, the full variable domain reads ETGVTQSPTHLIKTRGQQVTLRCSSQSGHNTVSWYQQALGQGPQFIFQYYREEENGRGNFPPRFSGLQFPNYSSELNVNALELDDSALYLCASSLGLAVLEQFFGPGTRLTVL.

The chain is built from TRBV4-3 and TRBJ1-5, with D possibly matching TRBD1 (5 bases). Germline values: CDR1 LGHNA, CDR2 YSLEER. The V gene lost 0 bases and the J gene lost 7 bases, with 16 bases spanning the gap. The CDR3 runs to 16 residues. This CDR3 is CASSQEGARLGQPQHF. The CDR3 DNA reads as TGCGCCAGCAGCCAAGAAGGGGCACGACTAGGACAGCCCCAGCATTTT.

J is TRBJ1-4 and V is TRBV19; 8 bases map to TRBD1. The germline V gene has CDR1 LNHDA and CDR2 SQIVND (reference sequence). The CDR3 loop spans 14 amino acids. The V segment lost 3 bases and the J segment 8 bases; nucleotides outside the gene matches: 5. CDR3 nucleotides: TGTGCCAGTAGTATCGGCAGGGGGCGAGAAAAACTGTTTTTT. This gives the protein CASSIGRGREKLFF. The full variable domain, completed using reference TRBV19 and TRBJ1-4, is DGGITQSPKYLFRKEGQNVTLSCEQNLNHDAMYWYRQDPGQGLRLIYYSQIVNDFQKGDIAEGYSVSREKKESFPLTVTSAQKNPTAFYLCASSIGRGREKLFFGSGTQLSVL.